A single sample is the source of the 22 T cell receptor beta chains below, sequenced in a study of CD8+CD57+ T cells in acquired aplastic anemia. Patients sequenced had flow cytometry evidence of CD8+CD57+ cell expansion. The use of genomic DNA as template underpinned the TCR beta VDJ and CDR3 profiling. TCRdb itself ran the reads through MiXCR, one entry per CDR3 protein. The data show 150,000 to 200,000 distinct CDR3 sequences, approximately 51% seen once. The sample was sorted CD4+, CD8+, or CD8+CD57+ T cells (not recorded which) from PBMCs. The receptors were sampled from a human donor with aplastic anemia.

In its sample, this clonotype was seen many times. CDR3 sequence: CSVGSSSGGDTQYF. The DNA for the CDR3 is TGCAGCGTTGGTTCCTCTAGCGGGGGTGATACGCAGTATTTT. The chain combines TRBV29-1 with TRBJ2-3; 10 nucleotides line up with TRBD2. The CDR3 runs to 14 residues. Germline-derived CDR1 and CDR2 are SQVTM and ANQGSEA. Trimming cost V 4 bases and J 6 bases; bases outside gene matches: 7.

This clonotype was seen repeatedly, ten times or more. This chain uses TRBV13 with TRBJ2-1; no clear D. The CDR3 runs to 15 residues. Germline V gene data show CDR1 as PRHDT and CDR2 as FYEKMQ (reference sequence). With 2 bases removed from V and 0 bases from J, the gap between germline ends came to 8 bases. This CDR3 is CASSLNGDSYNEQFF. The CDR3 bases are TGTGCCAGCAGCTTAAACGGAGACTCCTACAATGAGCAGTTCTTC.

This clonotype occurred many times. The chain employs TRBV6-1 and TRBJ2-3; D is undetermined. V was cut by 6 bases and J by 3 bases, with 7 bases left in between. This CDR3 comprises 12 residues. Per germline, CDR1 MNHNS and CDR2 SASEGT. This chain's CDR3 is CASRGATDTQYF. Written as DNA, the CDR3 is TGTGCCAGCAGAGGAGCGACAGATACGCAGTATTTT.

The genes are TRBV3-1 and TRBJ1-6, with 7 bases fitting TRBD1. The CDR3 extends over 17 amino acids. V was clipped by 6 bases and J by 5 bases; unmatched bases: 13. Per germline, CDR1 LGHDT and CDR2 YNNKEL (reference sequence). The CDR3 protein is CASRPRPRDSNNSPLHF. The CDR3 DNA sequence: TGTGCCAGCAGACCCCGTCCACGGGACAGTAATAATTCACCCCTCCACTTT.

The chain joins TRBV7-2 to TRBJ2-7; D might be TRBD1 (6 bases). This CDR3 has 13 residues. Germline V gives CDR1 SGHTA, CDR2 FQGNSA. CDR3 amino acids: CASSTGQAYERHV. The CDR3 nucleotides read TGTGCCAGCAGTACGGGACAAGCCTACGAGCGGCACGTC.

J is TRBJ1-2 and V is TRBV11-3; unclear D gene. Germline values: CDR1 SGHNT, CDR2 YENEEA. The CDR3 runs 15 residues. V was clipped by 1 base and J by 2 bases, with 11 bases between them. CDR3 nucleotides: TGTGCCAGCAGCTTAGCGGGATTCGAAAACTATGGCTACACCTTC. Amino acid sequence: CASSLAGFENYGYTF.

In the case of this clonotype: A much bigger clone sits one base away, suggesting this may be a read error. The chain couples TRBV13 to TRBJ2-3; 9 bases agree with TRBD1. CDR1 PRHDT and CDR2 FYEKMQ come from the germline V gene (reference sequence). The length of the CDR3 is 15 residues. CDR3 nucleotides: TGTGCCAGCAGCATAAGGACAGGGGCTACAGATACGCCGTATTTT. It is translated as CASSIRTGATDTPYF.

This clonotype was seen many times. The chain is built from TRBV7-2 and TRBJ2-3, with TRBD1 as a possible D gene (6 bases). Looked up from germline, CDR1 is SGHTA and CDR2 is FQGNSA. The CDR3 runs 13 residues. Trimming took 6 bases from V and 3 from J, leaving 10 bases between them. As DNA, the CDR3 is TGTGCCAGCAGTCAACAGGGAACAGATACGCAGTATTTT. Encoded protein: CASSQQGTDTQYF.

As to this clonotype: With a much larger clone just one base away, this may be a read error. The conserved final phenylalanine or tryptophan is absent from the CDR3, which likely points to a read error. The chain uses TRBV2 and TRBJ1-3, with D possibly TRBD1 on 5 matching bases. The V gene's germline CDR1 is SNHLY and CDR2 FYNNEI. The CDR3 extends over 14 amino acids. V lost 5 bases to trimming and J lost 3 bases, with 11 bases between them. The CDR3 coding sequence is TGTGCCAGCAGTACGGGACGGAGTGGAAACACCATATATTCT. This translates into CASSTGRSGNTIYS.

This chain uses TRBV29-1 with TRBJ1-1; 10 bases match TRBD1. The CDR3 covers 13 residues. CDR1 is SQVTM, CDR2 ANQGSEA, per germline. The V segment lost 8 bases and the J segment 4 bases; nucleotides outside the gene matches: 7. The CDR3 DNA is TGCAGCCCGTTGAGGACAGGGGGCACTGAAGCTTTCTTT. This encodes CSPLRTGGTEAFF. Full variable domain (missing parts from reference TRBV29-1 and TRBJ1-1): SAVISQKPSRDICQRGTSLTIQCQVDSQVTMMFWYRQQPGQSLTLIATANQGSEATYESGFVIDKFPISRPNLTFSTLTVSNMSPEDSSIYLCSPLRTGGTEAFFGQGTRLTVV.

V is TRBV3-1 and J is TRBJ2-3; 7 nucleotides agree with TRBD2. Germline V gives CDR1 LGHDT, CDR2 YNNKEL (reference sequence). The CDR3 loop spans 16 amino acids. The ends lost 4 bases at V and 1 base at J; junction bases unmatched: 8. In DNA form, the CDR3 reads TGTGCCAGCAGCCCCCAAATGGCGGGGGGCACAGATACGCAGTATTTT. Translating it yields CASSPQMAGGTDTQYF.

This clonotype was picked up many times. The CDR3 DNA follows: TGTGCCACCACCGGGACTACATCCGGCGAGCAGTTCTTC. Translated, it gives CATTGTTSGEQFF. J is TRBJ2-1 and V is TRBV24-1, with 7 bases fitting TRBD2. The germline V gene encodes CDR1 KGHDR and CDR2 SFDVKD. This CDR3 is 13 amino acids long. V lost 8 bases and J lost 10; bases outside the gene matches: 10.

On this clonotype: A much larger clonotype is one base distant, so this may be a read error. The chain is built from TRBV5-1 and TRBJ2-7, with 8 nucleotides matching TRBD2. The CDR3 has 18 amino acids. V lost 0 bases, J lost 0 bases, and 11 bases stayed unmatched. CDR1 is SGHRS, CDR2 YFSETQ, per germline. DNA for the CDR3: TGCGCCAGCAGCTTGGCCCCCTCGGGAGGGTATAACTCCTACGAGCAGTACGTC. Translated, it gives CASSLAPSGGYNSYEQYV.

V usage is TRBV5-6 and J usage is TRBJ2-3, with a weak D call TRBD2 (5 bases). V was cut by 8 bases and J by 1 base, with 11 bases left in between. The CDR3 length is 13 residues. The germline CDR1 and CDR2 sequences are SGHDT and YYEEEE. The CDR3 coding sequence is TGTGCCAGTAAAAAGGAGGGCACAGATACGCAGTATTTT. Its protein is CASKKEGTDTQYF.

For this clonotype: Because the CDR3's place on the DNA is in doubt, the DNA is left out and the CDR3 is given as listed by TCRdb. CDR3 region: CACSARVGAQETQYF. The genes are TRBV25-1 and TRBJ2-5; the listed D gene, TRBD1, was not tested against the DNA. The germline V gene encodes CDR1 MGHDK and CDR2 SYGVNS. From its first to its last residue, the CDR3 has 15 amino acids.

Comments on this clonotype: A single base separates this from a much larger clone, so it may be a read error. The rearrangement joins TRBV20-1 to TRBJ2-5, with D perhaps TRBD2 (5 bases). Germline assignment: CDR1 DFQATT and CDR2 SNEGSKA (reference sequence). Trimming shortened V by 2 bases and J by 2 bases, and 18 bases separated the two germline ends. The CDR3 covers 16 residues. The CDR3 region has the DNA TGCAGTGCTAGATATTACGGGATGGGCGGTCAAGAGACCCAGTACTTC. Its protein is CSARYYGMGGQETQYF.

This clonotype was picked up a small number of times. A read error is possible here, since a much larger clone lies one base away. CDR3 DNA sequence: TGTGCCCGCAGTTACGGGACTAGCACAGATACGCAGTATTTT. Translated, it gives CARSYGTSTDTQYF. V usage is TRBV6-5 and J usage is TRBJ2-3; TRBD2 is a possible D gene (6 bases). This CDR3 is 14 amino acids long. The germline V gene encodes CDR1 MNHEY and CDR2 SVGAGI.

This clonotype showed up many times. This chain connects TRBV20-1 to TRBJ2-3, with 10 bases lining up with TRBD1. CDR1 DFQATT and CDR2 SNEGSKA come from the germline V gene (reference sequence). The CDR3 extends over 15 amino acids. With 3 bases clipped from V and 4 bases from J, the junction kept 7 bases outside the gene matches. CDR3 region: CSASRGTGVADTQYF. CDR3 bases: TGCAGTGCTAGTCGCGGGACAGGGGTAGCAGATACGCAGTATTTT.

This rearrangement joins TRBV2 to TRBJ1-6, with D possibly matching TRBD1 (5 bases). Trimming took 6 bases from V and 6 from J, leaving 15 bases between them. Per germline, CDR1 SNHLY and CDR2 FYNNEI. This CDR3 has 15 residues. CDR3: CASSATGLVNSPLHF. DNA for the CDR3: TGTGCCAGCAGCGCGACGGGACTGGTTAATTCACCCCTCCACTTT. The full variable domain, completed using reference TRBV2 and TRBJ1-6, is EPEVTQTPSHQVTQMGQEVILRCVPISNHLYFYWYRQILGQKVEFLVSFYNNEISEKSEIFDDQFSVERPDGSNFTLKIRSTKLEDSAMYFCASSATGLVNSPLHFGNGTRLTVT.

The chain employs TRBV25-1 and TRBJ2-2, with D perhaps TRBD2 (5 bases). The CDR3 has 15 residues. CDR1 MGHDK and CDR2 SYGVNS come from the germline V gene. V lost 6 bases and J 4 bases, leaving 15 bases between the germline ends. The CDR3 bases are TGTGCCAGCAGAACTTGGGGAGCCGCCACCGGGGAGCTGTTTTTT. This sequence encodes CASRTWGAATGELFF.

There are many counts of this clonotype. The gene calls are TRBV5-6 and TRBJ2-1, with D perhaps TRBD1 (6 bases). The CDR3 is 16 amino acids. V was clipped by 4 bases and J by 0 bases, with 14 bases between them. Germline V gives CDR1 SGHDT, CDR2 YYEEEE. The CDR3 protein is CASSADRISSYNEQFF. The CDR3 coding sequence is TGTGCCAGCAGCGCCGACAGGATCAGCTCCTACAATGAGCAGTTCTTC.

This clonotype was counted at least ten times. The gene calls are TRBV2 and TRBJ2-1, with TRBD2 identical over 9 bases. CDR3 length: 15 residues. V lost 5 bases, J lost 2 bases, and 4 bases stayed unmatched. Germline-derived CDR1 and CDR2 are SNHLY and FYNNEI. CDR3 loop: CASSTQRGAYNEQFF. CDR3 in DNA: TGTGCCAGCAGTACCCAGCGGGGGGCCTACAATGAGCAGTTCTTC. Variable domain in full (rest from reference TRBV2 and TRBJ2-1): EPEVTQTPSHQVTQMGQEVILRCVPISNHLYFYWYRQILGQKVEFLVSFYNNEISEKSEIFDDQFSVERPDGSNFTLKIRSTKLEDSAMYFCASSTQRGAYNEQFFGPGTRLTVL.